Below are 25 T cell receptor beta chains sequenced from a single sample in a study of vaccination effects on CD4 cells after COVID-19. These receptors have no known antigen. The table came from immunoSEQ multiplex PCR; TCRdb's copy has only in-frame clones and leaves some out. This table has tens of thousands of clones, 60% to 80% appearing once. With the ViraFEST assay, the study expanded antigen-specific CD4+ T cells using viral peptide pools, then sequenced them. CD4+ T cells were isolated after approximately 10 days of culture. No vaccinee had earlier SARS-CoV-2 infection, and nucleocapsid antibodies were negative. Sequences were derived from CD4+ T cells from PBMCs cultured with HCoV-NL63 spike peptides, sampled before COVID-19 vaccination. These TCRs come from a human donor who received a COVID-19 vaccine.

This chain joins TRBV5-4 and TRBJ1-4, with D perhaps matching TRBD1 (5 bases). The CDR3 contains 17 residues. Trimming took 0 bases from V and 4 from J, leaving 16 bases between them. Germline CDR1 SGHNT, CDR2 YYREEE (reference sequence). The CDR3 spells CASSLGGSAGSNEKLFF. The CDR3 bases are TGTGCCAGCAGCTTGGGAGGGTCAGCAGGGAGTAATGAAAAACTGTTTTTT.

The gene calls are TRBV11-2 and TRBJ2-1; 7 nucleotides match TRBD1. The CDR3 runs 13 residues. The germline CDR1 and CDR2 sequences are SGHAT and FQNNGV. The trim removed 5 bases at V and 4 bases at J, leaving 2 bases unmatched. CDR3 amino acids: CASSQGQYNEQFF. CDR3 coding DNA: TGTGCCAGCAGCCAGGGACAGTACAATGAGCAGTTCTTC.

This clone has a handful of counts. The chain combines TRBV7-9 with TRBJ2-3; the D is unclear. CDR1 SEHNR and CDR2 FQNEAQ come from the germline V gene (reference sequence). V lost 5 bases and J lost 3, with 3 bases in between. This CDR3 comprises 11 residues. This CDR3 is CASSPTDTQYF. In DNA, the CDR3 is TGTGCCAGCAGCCCAACAGATACGCAGTATTTT. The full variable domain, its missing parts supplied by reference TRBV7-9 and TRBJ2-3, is DTGVSQNPRHKITKRGQNVTFRCDPISEHNRLYWYRQTLGQGPEFLTYFQNEAQLEKSRLLSDRFSAERPKGSFSTLEIQRTEQGDSAMYLCASSPTDTQYFGPGTRLTVL.

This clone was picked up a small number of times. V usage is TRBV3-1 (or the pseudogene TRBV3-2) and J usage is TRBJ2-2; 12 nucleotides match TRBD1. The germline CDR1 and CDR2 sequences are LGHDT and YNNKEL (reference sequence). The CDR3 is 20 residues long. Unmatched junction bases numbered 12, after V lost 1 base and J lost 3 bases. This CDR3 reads CASSQAHPGQGAVDTGELFF. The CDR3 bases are TGTGCCAGCAGCCAAGCTCATCCGGGACAGGGGGCTGTGGACACCGGGGAGCTGTTTTTT.

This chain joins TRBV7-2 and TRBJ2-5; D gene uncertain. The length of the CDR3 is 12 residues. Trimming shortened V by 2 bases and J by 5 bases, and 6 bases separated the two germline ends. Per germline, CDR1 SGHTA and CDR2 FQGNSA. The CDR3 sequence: CASSLLRETQYF. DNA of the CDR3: TGTGCCAGCAGCTTACTCCGGGAGACCCAGTACTTC.

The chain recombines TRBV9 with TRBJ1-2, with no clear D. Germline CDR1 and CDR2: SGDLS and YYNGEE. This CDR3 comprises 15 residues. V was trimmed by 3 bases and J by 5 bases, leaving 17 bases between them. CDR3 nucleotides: TGTGCCAGCAGCGAGAGCCTCGATCCAGTTTATGGCTACACCTTC. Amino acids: CASSESLDPVYGYTF.

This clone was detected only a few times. The CDR3 DNA reads TGCGCCAGCAGCCAACTTGACAGAGAAGCTTTCTTT. Translated: CASSQLDREAFF. V is TRBV4-1 and J is TRBJ1-1, with a weak D call TRBD1 (5 bases). Germline CDR1 MGHRA, CDR2 YSYEKL. Trimming left V 2 bases short and J 8 bases short, with 9 bases between. The CDR3 contains 12 residues.

CDR3 sequence reads: CATGQGSGNTIYF. DNA of the CDR3: TGTGCCACCGGACAGGGAAGTGGAAACACCATATATTTT. The chain has TRBV15 and TRBJ1-3, with 8 bases aligning to TRBD1. This CDR3 contains 13 residues. Germline values: CDR1 LNHNV, CDR2 YYDKDF (reference sequence). The trim removed 8 bases at V and 3 bases at J, leaving 3 bases unmatched.

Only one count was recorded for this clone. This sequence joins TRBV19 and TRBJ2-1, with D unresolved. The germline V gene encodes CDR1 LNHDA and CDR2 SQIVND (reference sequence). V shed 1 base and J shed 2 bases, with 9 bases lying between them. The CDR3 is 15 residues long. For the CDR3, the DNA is TGTGCCAGTAGTATAGGTGGGCATACCTACAATGAGCAGTTCTTC. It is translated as CASSIGGHTYNEQFF.

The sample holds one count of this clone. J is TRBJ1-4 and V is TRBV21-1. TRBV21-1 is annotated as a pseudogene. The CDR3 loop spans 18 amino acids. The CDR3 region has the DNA TGTGCCAGCAGCAAAGACCCAACCACCGGGAACTCCAATGAAAAACTGTTTTTT. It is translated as CASSKDPTTGNSNEKLFF.

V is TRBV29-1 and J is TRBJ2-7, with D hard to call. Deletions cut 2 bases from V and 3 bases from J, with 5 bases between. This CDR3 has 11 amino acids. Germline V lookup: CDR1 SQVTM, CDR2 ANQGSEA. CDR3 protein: CSVETGYEQYV. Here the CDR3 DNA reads TGCAGCGTTGAAACGGGCTACGAGCAGTACGTC.

The CDR3 nucleotides read TGTGCCAGCAGCTTTTATGGGGAGTACAATGAGCAGTTCTTC. This translates into CASSFYGEYNEQFF. This chain connects TRBV7-2 to TRBJ2-1, with D maybe TRBD2 (5 bases). CDR3 length: 14 amino acids. V lost 3 bases to trimming and J lost 4 bases, with 10 bases between them. The germline V gene encodes CDR1 SGHTA and CDR2 FQGNSA.

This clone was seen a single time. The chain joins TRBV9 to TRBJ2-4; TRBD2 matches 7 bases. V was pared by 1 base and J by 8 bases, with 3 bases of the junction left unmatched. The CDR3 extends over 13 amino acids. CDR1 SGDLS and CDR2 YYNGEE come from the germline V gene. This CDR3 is CASSVWTSDIQYF. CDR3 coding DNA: TGTGCCAGCAGCGTATGGACTAGTGACATTCAGTACTTC.

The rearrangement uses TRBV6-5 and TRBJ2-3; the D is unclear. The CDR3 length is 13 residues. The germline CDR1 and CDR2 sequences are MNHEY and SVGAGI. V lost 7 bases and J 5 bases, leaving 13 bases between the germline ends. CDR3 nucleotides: TGTGCCAGCACCCAAACCCGCCAAGATACGCAGTATTTT. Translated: CASTQTRQDTQYF.

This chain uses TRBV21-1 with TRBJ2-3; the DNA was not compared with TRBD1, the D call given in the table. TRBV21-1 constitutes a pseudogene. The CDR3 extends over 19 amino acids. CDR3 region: CASSKDRCQGAVYPDTQYF. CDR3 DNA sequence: TGTGCCAGCAGCAAAGACCGATGTCAGGGGGCGGTATATCCAGATACGCAGTATTTT.

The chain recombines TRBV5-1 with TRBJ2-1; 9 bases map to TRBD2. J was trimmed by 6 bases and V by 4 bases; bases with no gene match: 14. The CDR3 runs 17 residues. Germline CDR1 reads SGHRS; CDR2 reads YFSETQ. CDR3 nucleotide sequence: TGCGCCAGCAGCGAAGTTCCCTGGGGCGGGGGGGCCAATGAGCAGTTCTTC. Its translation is CASSEVPWGGGANEQFF.

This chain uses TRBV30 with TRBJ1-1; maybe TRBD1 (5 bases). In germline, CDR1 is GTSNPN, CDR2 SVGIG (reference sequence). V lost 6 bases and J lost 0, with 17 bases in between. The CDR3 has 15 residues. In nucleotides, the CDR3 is TGTGCCTGCAAAACCCAGCAGGGACTGAACACTGAAGCTTTCTTT. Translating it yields CACKTQQGLNTEAFF.

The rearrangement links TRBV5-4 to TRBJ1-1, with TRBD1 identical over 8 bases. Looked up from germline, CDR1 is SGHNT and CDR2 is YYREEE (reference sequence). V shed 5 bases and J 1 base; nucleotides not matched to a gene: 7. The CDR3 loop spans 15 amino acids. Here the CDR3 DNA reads TGTGCCAGCAGGCCCAGGGGGCGAGGGAACACTGAAGCTTTCTTT. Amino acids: CASRPRGRGNTEAFF. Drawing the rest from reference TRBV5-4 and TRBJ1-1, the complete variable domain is ETGVTQSPTHLIKTRGQQVTLRCSSQSGHNTVSWYQQALGQGPQFIFQYYREEENGRGNFPPRFSGLQFPNYSSELNVNALELDDSALYLCASRPRGRGNTEAFFGQGTRLTVV.

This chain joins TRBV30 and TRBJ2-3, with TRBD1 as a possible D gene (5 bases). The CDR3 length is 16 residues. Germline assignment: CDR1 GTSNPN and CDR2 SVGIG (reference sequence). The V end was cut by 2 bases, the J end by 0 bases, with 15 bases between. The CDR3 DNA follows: TGTGCCTGGAGTTTGCAGGGCCGTTATAGCACAGATACGCAGTATTTT. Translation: CAWSLQGRYSTDTQYF.

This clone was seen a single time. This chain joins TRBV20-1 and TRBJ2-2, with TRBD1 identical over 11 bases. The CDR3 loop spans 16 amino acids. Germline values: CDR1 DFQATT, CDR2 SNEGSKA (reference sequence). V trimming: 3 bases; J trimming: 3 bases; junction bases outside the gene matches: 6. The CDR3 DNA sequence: TGCAGTGCTAGTCCCGGGGGACAGGGGGACACCGGGGAGCTGTTTTTT. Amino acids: CSASPGGQGDTGELFF.

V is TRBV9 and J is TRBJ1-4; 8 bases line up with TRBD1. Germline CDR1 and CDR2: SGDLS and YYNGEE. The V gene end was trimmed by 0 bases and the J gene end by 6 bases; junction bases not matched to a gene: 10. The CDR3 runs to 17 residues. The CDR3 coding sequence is TGTGCCAGCAGCGTAGACGGCAGGGGGCGCATGGATGAAAAACTGTTTTTT. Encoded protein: CASSVDGRGRMDEKLFF.

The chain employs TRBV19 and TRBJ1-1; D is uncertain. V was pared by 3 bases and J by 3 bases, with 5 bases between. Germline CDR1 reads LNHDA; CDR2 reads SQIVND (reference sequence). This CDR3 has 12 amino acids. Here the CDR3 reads CASSISHTEAFF. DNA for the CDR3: TGTGCCAGTAGTATCTCGCACACTGAAGCTTTCTTT.

The CDR3, as DNA: TGTGCCAGCAGTTTGGATCAGCCCCAGCATTTT. As protein: CASSLDQPQHF. The chain joins TRBV28 to TRBJ1-5; no definite D call. The CDR3 runs 11 residues. Germline CDR1 reads MDHEN; CDR2 reads SYDVKM. The V gene lost 3 bases and the J gene lost 5 bases, with 2 bases spanning the gap.

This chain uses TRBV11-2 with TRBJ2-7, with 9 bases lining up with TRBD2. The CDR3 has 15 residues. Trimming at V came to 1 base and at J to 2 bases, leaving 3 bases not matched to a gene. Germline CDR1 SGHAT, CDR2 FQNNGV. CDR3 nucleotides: TGTGCCAGCAGCTTAGCAGCTAGCGGGACCTACGAGCAGTACGTC. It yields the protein CASSLAASGTYEQYV.

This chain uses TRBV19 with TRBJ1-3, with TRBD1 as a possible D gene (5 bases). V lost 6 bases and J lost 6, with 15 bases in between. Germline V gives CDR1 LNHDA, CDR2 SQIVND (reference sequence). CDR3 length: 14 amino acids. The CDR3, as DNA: TGTGCCAGTAGCGAAACCGGGGCCAAAAACACCATATATTTT. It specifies CASSETGAKNTIYF.